This is a list of T cell receptor beta chains from one sample in a study of blood T cell repertoires in COVID-19. Assay used: immunoSEQ multiplex PCR; TCRdb lists only in-frame clones, some missing. The table shows 200,000 to 300,000 clones, with roughly 85% occurring only once. The sample consisted of PBMCs or T cells enriched from blood (not recorded which). Source of these receptors: a woman in her 50s with acute COVID-19. CDR3s include the opening cysteine and the closing phenylalanine or tryptophan. Each record gives: V gene, J gene, D gene, clone size, CDR3 length, CDR3 DNA, CDR3 protein. The D gene is left open where the match is weak. Expanded clones get a size class; other rows say once, few or many, or leave the size out.

>TRBV21-1|TRBJ1-2|.|.|16
TGTGCCAGCAGCAAAGCTGGGGCAGGGGGAATCTATGGCTACACCTTC
CASSKAGAGGIYGYTF
>TRBV2|TRBJ1-5|.|once|19
TGTGCCAGCAGTGACACGTTACCGGGACGGACTATTAGCAATCAGCCCCAGCATTTT
CASSDTLPGRTISNQPQHF
>TRBV5-6|TRBJ1-4|.|.|14
TGTGCCAGCAGCTCCCCGGGGGAGGGGGAAAAACTGTTTTTT
CASSSPGEGEKLFF
>TRBV3-1/TRBV3-2|TRBJ2-1|.|.|13
TGTGCCAGCCTTGACAGCTCCTACAATGAGCAGTTCTTC
CASLDSSYNEQFF
>TRBV19|TRBJ1-1|TRBD1|.|15
TGTGCCAGTAGGCCAGGGGGCAGATTGGGCACTGAAGCTTTCTTT
CASRPGGRLGTEAFF
>TRBV6-5|TRBJ1-2|TRBD1|.|16
TGTGCCAGCAGTTACTCGGGGACAGGGCTTAACTATGGCTACACCTTC
CASSYSGTGLNYGYTF
>TRBV5-1|TRBJ2-1|TRBD1|.|16
TGCGCCAGCAGCCCTGGGACAGGGGGCGGCAACAATGAGCAGTTCTTC
CASSPGTGGGNNEQFF
>TRBV4-1|TRBJ2-7|.|.|13
TGCGCCAGCAGCCAGACTCACCTCTACGAGCAGTACTTC
CASSQTHLYEQYF
>TRBV12-5|TRBJ2-1|.|.|13
TGTGCTAGTGGGAGCATCGCCTACAATGAGCAGTTCTTC
CASGSIAYNEQFF
>TRBV20-1|TRBJ1-1|.|.|13
TGCAGTGCTAGTCTGACAGCGAACACTGAAGCTTTCTTT
CSASLTANTEAFF
>TRBV12-5|TRBJ1-5|.|.|15
TGTGCTACCCAACCGGGACACCAGGGAAATCAGCCCCAGCATTTT
CATQPGHQGNQPQHF
>TRBV3-1/TRBV3-2|TRBJ2-5|.|.|15
TGTGCCAGCAGCCCAACAGCCGGCGTCGTACAGACCCAGTACTTC
CASSPTAGVVQTQYF
>TRBV12-5|TRBJ2-5|TRBD2|.|17
TGTGCTAGTGGTTTGATTATCAGCGGGGGGGCCGTAGAGACCCAGTACTTC
CASGLIISGGAVETQYF
>TRBV6-5|TRBJ2-7|TRBD1|.|13
TGTGCCAGCAGCCCCGGGACAGCCTACGAGCAGTACTTC
CASSPGTAYEQYF
>TRBV29-1|TRBJ2-3|TRBD2|.|14
TGCAGCGTTGAGGTAGCGGGGGGGGAAGATACGCAGTATTTT
CSVEVAGGEDTQYF
>TRBV19|TRBJ2-1|TRBD2|.|16
TGTGCCAGTAGTGCCCTAGCGGGGGGGAGATACAATGAGCAGTTCTTC
CASSALAGGRYNEQFF
>TRBV12-5|TRBJ2-1|TRBD2|.|15
TGTGCTAGTGGTTTGGTATCCAGCCCGGGAGGAGAGCAGTTCTTC
CASGLVSSPGGEQFF
>TRBV7-2|TRBJ1-4|.|.|14
TGTGCCAGCAGAACCAGGGAAAACAATGAAAAACTGTTTTTT
CASRTRENNEKLFF
>TRBV18|TRBJ2-7|.|.|15
TGTGCCAGCTCACCACTTGGGGGCAATTTGAACGAGCAGTACTTC
CASSPLGGNLNEQYF
>TRBV3-1/TRBV3-2|TRBJ1-4|.|.|13
TGTGCCAGCAGCCCCCCCTTCCAGGAAAAACTGTTTTTT
CASSPPFQEKLFF
>TRBV7-9|TRBJ2-1|TRBD2|.|16
TGTGCCAGCAGCTTGGGTGCTAGCGGGGGGGCCTATGAGCAGTTCTTC
CASSLGASGGAYEQFF
>TRBV19|TRBJ2-6|TRBD2|.|16
TGTGCCAGTAGTATTACGGGGGGGGCTGGGGCCAACGTCCTGACTTTC
CASSITGGAGANVLTF
>TRBV19|TRBJ2-3|TRBD1|.|14
TGTGCCAGTCTCGGAACAGGGGTAGGAGATACGCAGTATTTT
CASLGTGVGDTQYF
>TRBV12-5|TRBJ2-1|.|.|14
TGTGCTAGTGGTTCCGGGACTCTGGCATATGAGCAGTTCTTC
CASGSGTLAYEQFF
>TRBV19|TRBJ2-1|.|.|15
TGTGCCAGTAGGTTAGCGGTAAGCTCCTACAATGAGCAGTTCTTC
CASRLAVSSYNEQFF
>TRBV24-1|TRBJ2-1|TRBD2|.|15
TGTGCCACCAGTGACCGGACTAGCGGGGGAAACGAGCAGTTCTTC
CATSDRTSGGNEQFF